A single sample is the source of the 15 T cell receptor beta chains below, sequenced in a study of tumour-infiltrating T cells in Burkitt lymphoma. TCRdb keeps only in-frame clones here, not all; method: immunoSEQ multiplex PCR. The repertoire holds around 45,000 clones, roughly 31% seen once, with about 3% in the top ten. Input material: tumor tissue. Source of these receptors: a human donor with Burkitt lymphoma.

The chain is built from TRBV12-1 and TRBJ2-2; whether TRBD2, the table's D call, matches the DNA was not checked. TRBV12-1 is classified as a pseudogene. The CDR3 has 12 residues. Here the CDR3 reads CATPPGTGELFF. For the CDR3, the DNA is TGTGCCACCCCTCCGGGCACCGGGGAGCTGTTTTTT.

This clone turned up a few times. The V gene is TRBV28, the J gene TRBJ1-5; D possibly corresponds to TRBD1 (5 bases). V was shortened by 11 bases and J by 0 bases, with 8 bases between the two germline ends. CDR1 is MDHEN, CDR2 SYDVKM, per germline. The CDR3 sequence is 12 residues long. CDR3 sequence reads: CAVGGSNQPQHF. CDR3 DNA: TGTGCCGTTGGGGGTAGCAATCAGCCCCAGCATTTT.

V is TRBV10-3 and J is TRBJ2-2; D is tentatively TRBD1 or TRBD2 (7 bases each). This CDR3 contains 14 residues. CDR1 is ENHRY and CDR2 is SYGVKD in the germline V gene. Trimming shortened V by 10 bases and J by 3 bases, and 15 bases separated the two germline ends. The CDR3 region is CATGDSGDTGELFF. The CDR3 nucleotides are TGTGCCACCGGGGACAGCGGGGACACCGGGGAGCTGTTTTTT.

The CDR3 nucleotides are TGTGCCAGCAGCGGGGGGACAGGGCCCTATGGCTACACCTTC. Protein product: CASSGGTGPYGYTF. V and J are TRBV5-5 and TRBJ1-2, with 9 positions matching TRBD1. The junction had 5 bases not matched to a gene; V was cut back by 4 bases and J by 4 bases. CDR1 is SGHKS, CDR2 YYEKEE, per germline (reference sequence). The CDR3 is 14 residues long.

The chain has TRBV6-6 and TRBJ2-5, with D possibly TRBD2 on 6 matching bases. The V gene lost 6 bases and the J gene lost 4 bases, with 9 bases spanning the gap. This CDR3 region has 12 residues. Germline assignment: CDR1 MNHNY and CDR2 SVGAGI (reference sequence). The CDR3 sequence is CASRTEGETQYF. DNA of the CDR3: TGTGCCAGCAGAACGGAGGGAGAGACCCAGTACTTC.

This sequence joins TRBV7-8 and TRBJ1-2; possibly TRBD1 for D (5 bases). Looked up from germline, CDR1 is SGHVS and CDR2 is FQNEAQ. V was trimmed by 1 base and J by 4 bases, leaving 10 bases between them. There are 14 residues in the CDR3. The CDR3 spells CASSLGTGPYGYTF. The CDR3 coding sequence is TGTGCCAGCAGCTTAGGTACGGGGCCCTATGGCTACACCTTC.

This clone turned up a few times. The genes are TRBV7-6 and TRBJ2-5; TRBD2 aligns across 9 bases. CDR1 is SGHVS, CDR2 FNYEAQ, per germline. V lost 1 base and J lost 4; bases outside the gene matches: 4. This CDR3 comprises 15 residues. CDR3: CASSLGRGGRETQYF. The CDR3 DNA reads TGTGCCAGCAGCTTAGGGCGGGGGGGCCGAGAGACCCAGTACTTC.

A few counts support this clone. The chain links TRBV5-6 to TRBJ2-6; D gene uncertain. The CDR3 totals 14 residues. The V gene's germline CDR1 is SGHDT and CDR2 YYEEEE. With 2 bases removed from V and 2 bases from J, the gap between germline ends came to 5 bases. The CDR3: CASSFGTGANVLTF. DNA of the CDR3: TGTGCCAGCAGCTTTGGGACTGGGGCCAACGTCCTGACTTTC.

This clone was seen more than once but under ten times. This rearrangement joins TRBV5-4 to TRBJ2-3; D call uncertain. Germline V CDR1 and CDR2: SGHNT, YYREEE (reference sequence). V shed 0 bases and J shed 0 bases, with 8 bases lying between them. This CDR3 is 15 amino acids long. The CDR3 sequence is CASSLDYRSTDTQYF. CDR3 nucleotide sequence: TGTGCCAGCAGCTTGGACTACCGGAGCACAGATACGCAGTATTTT.

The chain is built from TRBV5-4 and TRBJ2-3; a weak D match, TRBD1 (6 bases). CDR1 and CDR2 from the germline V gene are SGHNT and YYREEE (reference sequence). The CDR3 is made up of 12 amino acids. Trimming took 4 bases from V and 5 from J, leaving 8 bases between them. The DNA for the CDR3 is TGTGCCAGCAGCCGAGGGGGAGATACGCAGTATTTT. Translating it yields CASSRGGDTQYF.

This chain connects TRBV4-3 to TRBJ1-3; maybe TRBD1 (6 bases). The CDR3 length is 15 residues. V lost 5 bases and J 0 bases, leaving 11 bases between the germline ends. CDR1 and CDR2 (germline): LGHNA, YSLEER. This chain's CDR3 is CASSTGSSSGNTIYF. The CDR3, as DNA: TGCGCCAGCAGCACAGGGTCCAGCTCTGGAAACACCATATATTTT.

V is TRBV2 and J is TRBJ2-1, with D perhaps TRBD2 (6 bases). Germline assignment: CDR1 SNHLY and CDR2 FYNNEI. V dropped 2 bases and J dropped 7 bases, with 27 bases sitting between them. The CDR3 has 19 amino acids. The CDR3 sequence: CASSELRRGLAPGRNEQFF. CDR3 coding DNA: TGTGCCAGCAGTGAATTGAGGCGGGGCCTAGCCCCTGGGAGGAATGAGCAGTTCTTC.

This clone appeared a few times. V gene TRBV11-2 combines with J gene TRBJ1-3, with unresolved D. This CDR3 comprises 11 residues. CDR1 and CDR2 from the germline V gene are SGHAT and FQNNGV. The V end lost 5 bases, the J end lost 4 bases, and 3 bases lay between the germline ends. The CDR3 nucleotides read TGTGCCAGCAGCCCCGGAAACACCATATATTTT. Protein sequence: CASSPGNTIYF.

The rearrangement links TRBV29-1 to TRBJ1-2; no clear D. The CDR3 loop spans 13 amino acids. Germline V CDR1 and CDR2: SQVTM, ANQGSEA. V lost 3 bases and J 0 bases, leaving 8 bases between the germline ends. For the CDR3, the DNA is TGCAGCGTTGAGGCGCAGTCTAACTATGGCTACACCTTC. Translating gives CSVEAQSNYGYTF.

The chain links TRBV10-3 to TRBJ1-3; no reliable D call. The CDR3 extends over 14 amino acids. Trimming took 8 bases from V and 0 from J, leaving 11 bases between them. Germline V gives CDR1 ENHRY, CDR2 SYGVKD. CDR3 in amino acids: CAIGLPGSGNTIYF. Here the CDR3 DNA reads TGTGCCATCGGGCTTCCTGGCTCTGGAAACACCATATATTTT.